The T cell receptor beta chain under discussion was sequenced for a study of identical twins. Study-level results: One should note that invariant MAIT and iNKT cells could partly confound zero-insertion analyses. Beta out-of-frame sequences displayed a weaker excess of sharing between twins. There were fewer insertions in abundant cord blood beta clonotypes, but memory repertoires showed no such pattern.

TCRdb itself ran the 5' RACE reads through MiXCR, one entry per CDR3 protein. The sample comprises roughly 1,500,000 distinct CDR3 sequences, about 32% of which are singletons, and 0.27% rests with the top ten. J was trimmed by 8 bases and V by 3 bases; bases with no gene match: 7. Germline lookup yields CDR1 KGHDR and CDR2 SFDVKD. The CDR3 consists of 15 residues. A word on this clonotype: Its antigen is undetermined.

The chain couples TRBV24-1 to TRBJ2-5; 11 nucleotides match TRBD2. This receptor was taken from a newborn girl in good health. Sequencing was done on a sample of cord blood. The CDR3 loop is CATSDPTSGKSTQYF. In nucleotides, the CDR3 is TGTGCCACCAGTGATCCGACTAGCGGGAAAAGTACCCAGTACTTC.